This entry lists 9 T cell receptor beta chains sequenced from one sample in a study of T cells in Graves' hyperthyroidism and ophthalmopathy. Using RNA transcripts as the source, TCR beta CDR3 regions were amplified. First-round RT-PCR of the TCR CDR3 relied on the HTBI primer set. TCRdb re-derived calls from the multiplex PCR reads in MiXCR, one entry per CDR3 protein. The sample has fewer than 650,000 distinct CDR3 sequences, more than 13% seen once. Specimen: blood. The origin of the receptors is a young woman with Graves' ophthalmopathy.

This clonotype was observed at least ten times. V is TRBV28 and J is TRBJ1-3, with unresolved D. The germline gives CDR1 MDHEN, CDR2 SYDVKM. The CDR3 runs to 14 residues. Trimming took 6 bases from V and 2 from J, leaving 11 bases between them. The CDR3 spells CASRPSGPGNTIYF. The CDR3 coding sequence is TGTGCCAGCAGACCATCGGGCCCTGGAAACACCATATATTTT.

This clonotype has ten or more counts. The chain joins TRBV6-5 to TRBJ2-7; D possibly corresponds to TRBD2 (6 bases). This CDR3 has 15 residues. The V end was cut by 4 bases, the J end by 4 bases, with 17 bases between. CDR1 and CDR2 from the germline V gene are MNHEY and SVGAGI. The DNA of the CDR3 is TGTGCCAGCAGTTCCAGTCCCTCCGGGGGATACGAGCAGTACTTC. Translated, it gives CASSSSPSGGYEQYF.

The table lists this clonotype with many counts. As DNA, the CDR3 is TGCAGTGCTAAAGTAGATCCGGGCGGGACTGAGCAGTTCTTC. It codes for CSAKVDPGGTEQFF. The chain uses TRBV20-1 and TRBJ2-1; D is possibly TRBD2 (6 bases). CDR3 length: 14 residues. V was shortened by 4 bases and J by 9 bases, with 19 bases between the two germline ends. CDR1 is DFQATT and CDR2 is SNEGSKA in the germline V gene (reference sequence).

This clonotype was seen repeatedly, ten times or more. The chain couples TRBV5-1 to TRBJ2-1; TRBD2 matches at 13 bases. The CDR3 is made up of 17 amino acids. The germline V gene has CDR1 SGHRS and CDR2 YFSETQ. V was clipped by 3 bases and J by 4 bases; unmatched bases: 7. This chain's CDR3 is CASSSTGLAGAYNEQFF. The CDR3 DNA reads as TGCGCCAGCAGCTCGACAGGACTAGCGGGAGCGTACAATGAGCAGTTCTTC.

This clonotype was recorded many times. The gene calls are TRBV28 and TRBJ2-5, with TRBD2 as a possible D gene (7 bases). V was shortened by 4 bases and J by 5 bases, with 23 bases between the two germline ends. This CDR3 is built from 17 residues. CDR1 and CDR2 from the germline V gene are MDHEN and SYDVKM. The CDR3 protein is CASSSRGPAGREETQYF. CDR3 sequence (DNA): TGTGCCAGCAGTTCCCGGGGGCCGGCAGGGAGGGAGGAGACCCAGTACTTC.

The chain uses TRBV6-1 and TRBJ2-1; 7 bases fit TRBD1. This CDR3 comprises 13 residues. Losses at the gene ends were 11 bases for V and 3 bases for J; bases not matched to a gene: 7. Germline V gene data show CDR1 as MNHNS and CDR2 as SASEGT. The CDR3 here is CASGQDHYNEQFF. In DNA, the CDR3 is TGTGCCTCCGGACAGGACCACTACAATGAGCAGTTCTTC.

This clonotype was seen many times. The chain links TRBV3-1 to TRBJ1-2; no reliable D call. Trimming took 1 base from V and 7 from J, leaving 13 bases between them. Germline CDR1 reads LGHDT; CDR2 reads YNNKEL (reference sequence). There are 14 residues in the CDR3. The DNA for the CDR3 is TGTGCCAGCAGCCAAGGTTATGGGCAAGGTGGCTACACCTTC. This sequence encodes CASSQGYGQGGYTF. The variable domain in full, with the rest retrieved from reference TRBV3-1 and TRBJ1-2, is DTAVSQTPKYLVTQMGNDKSIKCEQNLGHDTMYWYKQDSKKFLKIMFSYNNKELIINETVPNRFSPKSPDKAHLNLHINSLELGDSAVYFCASSQGYGQGGYTFGSGTRLTVV.

V is TRBV13 and J is TRBJ2-3, with 8 bases matching TRBD1. The CDR3 is 16 residues long. Germline V gene data show CDR1 as PRHDT and CDR2 as FYEKMQ (reference sequence). With V trimmed by 4 bases and J by 3 bases, 9 bases remained unmatched. For the CDR3, the DNA is TGTGCCAGCAGCTCGACCCACAGGGGGGAGACAGATACGCAGTATTTT. Its translation is CASSSTHRGETDTQYF.

This clonotype was observed at least ten times. V usage is TRBV11-3 and J usage is TRBJ2-2, with D maybe TRBD1 (6 bases). Germline assignment: CDR1 SGHNT and CDR2 YENEEA. V lost 5 bases and J 0 bases, leaving 7 bases between the germline ends. The CDR3 has 14 residues. Here the CDR3 reads CASSTGPNTGELFF. The CDR3 bases are TGTGCCAGCAGCACAGGGCCGAACACCGGGGAGCTGTTTTTT. Supplemented by reference TRBV11-3 and TRBJ2-2, the full variable domain reads EAGVVQSPRYKIIEKKQPVAFWCNPISGHNTLYWYLQNLGQGPELLIRYENEEAVDDSQLPKDRFSAERLKGVDSTLKIQPAELGDSAVYLCASSTGPNTGELFFGEGSRLTVL.